This T cell receptor beta chain was sequenced in a study of cytomegalovirus exposure and HLA in healthy donors. The PCR had 60 Vbeta and 13 Jbeta primers. Measured with immunoSEQ multiplex PCR; TCRdb has only the in-frame clones, and not every one. This sample has about 190,000 clones; around 81% occur once, and the top ten carry around 2.1%. The CDR3 loop spans 14 amino acids. CDR1 is SGDLS and CDR2 is YYNGEE in the germline V gene. V was shortened by 0 bases and J by 2 bases, with 8 bases between the two germline ends. Study outcomes and limitations: There were several of the most significant clusters that appeared linked to common viral pathogens in a later analysis. Later genetic work tied a missense DCLRE1C variant to beta-chain V and J trimming.

Details on this clone: The antigen remains unidentified. At the DNA level, this CDR3 is encoded by other sequences in the same sample as well.

The genes are TRBV9 and TRBJ1-1; D unclear. The TCR sequence derives from a woman aged 18-29 years in good health and CMV-seropositive. The specimen was PBMCs. The CDR3 DNA reads TGTGCCAGCAGCGTAGGTCACAGCAACACTGAAGCTTTCTTT. Translation gives CASSVGHSNTEAFF.